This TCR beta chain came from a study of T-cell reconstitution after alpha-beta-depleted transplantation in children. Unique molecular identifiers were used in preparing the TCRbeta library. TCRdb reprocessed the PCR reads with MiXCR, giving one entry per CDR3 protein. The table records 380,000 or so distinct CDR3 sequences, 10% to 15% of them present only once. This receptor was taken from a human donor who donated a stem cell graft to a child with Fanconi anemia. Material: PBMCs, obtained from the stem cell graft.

CDR3 sequence (DNA): TGTGCCAGCAGCCCCCGTGGGACGGAACAAGAGACCCAGTACTTC. Its protein is CASSPRGTEQETQYF. The V call is TRBV11-2, the J call TRBJ2-5; D assignment may be TRBD1 or TRBD2 (5 bases each). This CDR3 has 15 residues. Trimming left V 5 bases short and J 2 bases short, with 15 bases between. The germline gives CDR1 SGHAT, CDR2 FQNNGV.